The rows below give T cell receptor beta chains drawn from one sample of a study of blood T cell repertoires in COVID-19. Sequenced by immunoSEQ multiplex PCR; TCRdb stores in-frame clones only, minus some. The data contain about 280,000 clones, almost 85% of them singletons. What was sequenced was peripheral blood. The receptor set was obtained from a man aged 50 to 59 with active or convalescent COVID-19. Both conserved end residues are part of each CDR3. Fields, in order: V gene, J gene, CDR3 protein.

V: TRBV5-1; J: TRBJ2-2; CDR3: CASSLERVGTGELFF
V: TRBV6-5; J: TRBJ2-3; CDR3: CASSPSGARTDTQYF
V: TRBV6-6; J: TRBJ1-5; CDR3: CASSVEGRSGQPQHF
V: TRBV2; J: TRBJ2-7; CDR3: CASELIAGGNEQYF
V: TRBV10-1; J: TRBJ2-1; CDR3: CASRRAGEQFF
V: TRBV28; J: TRBJ2-2; CDR3: CASSSPDVSERNTGELFF
V: TRBV7-9; J: TRBJ2-1; CDR3: CASSSDGGYNEQFF
V: TRBV9; J: TRBJ2-3; CDR3: CASSVALGDTQYF
V: TRBV28; J: TRBJ1-6; CDR3: CASSLEGAFLSSYNSPLHF
V: TRBV7-2; J: TRBJ1-1; CDR3: CASSLDEQNTEAFF
V: TRBV11-3; J: TRBJ2-3; CDR3: CASSLGRGGTDTQYF
V: TRBV7-2; J: TRBJ2-1; CDR3: CASSLESPFSYNEQFF
V: TRBV11-2; J: TRBJ1-2; CDR3: CASSSGSNYGYTF
V: TRBV9; J: TRBJ1-3; CDR3: CASSGTGKSGNTIYF
V: TRBV11-3; J: TRBJ2-7; CDR3: CASSLDSDRAYEQYF
V: TRBV6-2/TRBV6-3; J: TRBJ1-1; CDR3: CASSYLGQGAYTEAFF
V: TRBV19; J: TRBJ2-7; CDR3: CASSETGGSYEQYF
V: TRBV7-2; J: TRBJ1-5; CDR3: CASSPGGRGSNQPQHF
V: TRBV27; J: TRBJ1-2; CDR3: CASRDSLGYTF
V: TRBV9; J: TRBJ2-4; CDR3: CASSPPPWLAGGTKNIQYF
V: TRBV6-5; J: TRBJ2-2; CDR3: CASRRDQVGELFF
V: TRBV11-2; J: TRBJ1-1; CDR3: CASSWSTENTEAFF
V: TRBV18; J: TRBJ2-5; CDR3: CASSPRGGGQETQYF
V: TRBV18; J: TRBJ2-7; CDR3: CASSPTLLLYEQYF
V: TRBV5-1; J: TRBJ2-1; CDR3: CASSLAGDNEQFF
V: TRBV28; J: TRBJ1-5; CDR3: CASIQGRDQPQHF
V: TRBV9; J: TRBJ2-1; CDR3: CASSADRLAYNEQFF
V: TRBV10-3; J: TRBJ1-1; CDR3: CASTPRQQNTEAFF
V: TRBV12-5; J: TRBJ2-2; CDR3: CASGLGSLTGELFF
V: TRBV20-1; J: TRBJ1-1; CDR3: CSASFRQGEAFF
V: TRBV9; J: TRBJ2-5; CDR3: CASSQAAGVGETQYF
V: TRBV7-3; J: TRBJ2-7; CDR3: CASSPAHPGYEQYF
V: TRBV12-3/TRBV12-4; J: TRBJ2-1; CDR3: CASSRGLDDEQFF
V: TRBV18; J: TRBJ1-2; CDR3: CASSPNPGGGYTF
V: TRBV4-2; J: TRBJ1-2; CDR3: CASSAGQVNYGYTF
V: TRBV6-1; J: TRBJ1-1; CDR3: CASSPGRTEAFF
V: TRBV7-9; J: TRBJ2-7; CDR3: CASLRTDLGGDEQYF
V: TRBV5-4; J: TRBJ1-1; CDR3: CASSSRYGYTEAFF
V: TRBV10-3; J: TRBJ2-1; CDR3: CAISESWVERDNEQFF
V: TRBV19; J: TRBJ2-2; CDR3: CASRGEHGELFF
V: TRBV2; J: TRBJ1-2; CDR3: CASRAGSTAAYGYTF
V: TRBV7-2; J: TRBJ1-6; CDR3: CASSFDSPLHF
V: TRBV5-4; J: TRBJ2-2; CDR3: CASSLAGVTGELFF
V: TRBV6-5; J: TRBJ2-3; CDR3: CASSYSSQTTTDTQYF
V: TRBV19; J: TRBJ2-6; CDR3: CASSRREAGANVLTF
V: TRBV7-2; J: TRBJ2-3; CDR3: CASSSGLAGVVLPDTQYF
V: TRBV30; J: TRBJ1-3; CDR3: CAWSVKGLVGNTIYF
V: TRBV5-5; J: TRBJ2-1; CDR3: CASSAQGAYYNEQFF
V: TRBV4-2; J: TRBJ2-2; CDR3: CASSATSNTNTGELFF
V: TRBV27; J: TRBJ2-1; CDR3: CASIPFFLAGDRSYNEQFF
V: TRBV27; J: TRBJ2-1; CDR3: CASSPRSPGLAGEGNEQFF
V: TRBV6-1; J: TRBJ2-2; CDR3: CASSKQRPDTGELFF
V: TRBV7-2; J: TRBJ1-2; CDR3: CASSLSTPISGQGAIGYTF
V: TRBV12-1; J: TRBJ2-7; CDR3: CARTPRMVSSYEQYF